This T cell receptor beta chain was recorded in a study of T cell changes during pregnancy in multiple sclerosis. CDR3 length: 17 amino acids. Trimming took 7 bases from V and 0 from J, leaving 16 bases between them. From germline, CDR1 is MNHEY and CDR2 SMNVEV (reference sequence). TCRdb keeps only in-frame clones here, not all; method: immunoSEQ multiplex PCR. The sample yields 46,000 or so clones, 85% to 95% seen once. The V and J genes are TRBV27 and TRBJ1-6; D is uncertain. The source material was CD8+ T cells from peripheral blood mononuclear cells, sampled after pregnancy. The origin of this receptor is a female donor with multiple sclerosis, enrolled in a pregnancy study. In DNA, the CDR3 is TGTGCCAGCAAAAGTGAAGGAGTGGGCTCCTATAATTCACCCCTCCACTTT. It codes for CASKSEGVGSYNSPLHF.